This T cell receptor beta chain was profiled in a study of CD8 T cells in Susac syndrome. Findings of the study overall: Clonal expansion was absent from the CD4+ T cell repertoires in Susac syndrome.

This clonotype appeared once. Its antigen is unknown. The V end was cut by 5 bases, the J end by 3 bases, with 16 bases between. The CDR3 spans 15 residues. Germline V lookup: CDR1 SGHRS, CDR2 YFSETQ. RNA in amounts of roughly 0.5 to 1 ug was reverse transcribed with random hexamers. The method of amplification for TCR beta CDR3 was immunoSEQ multiplex PCR, covering 54 Vbeta and 13 Jbeta. TCRdb re-called the immunoSEQ multiplex PCR reads through MiXCR, storing one row per CDR3 protein. The data show about 180,000 distinct CDR3 sequences, approximately 94% seen once. Material for sequencing was CD4+ T cells from PBMCs. The chain links TRBV5-1 to TRBJ2-3; D call uncertain. The clonotype was recovered from a human donor with Susac syndrome. For the CDR3, the DNA is TGCGCCAGCAGTATGGCAGACCCGAGGACAGATACGCAGTATTTT. Amino acid sequence: CASSMADPRTDTQYF.